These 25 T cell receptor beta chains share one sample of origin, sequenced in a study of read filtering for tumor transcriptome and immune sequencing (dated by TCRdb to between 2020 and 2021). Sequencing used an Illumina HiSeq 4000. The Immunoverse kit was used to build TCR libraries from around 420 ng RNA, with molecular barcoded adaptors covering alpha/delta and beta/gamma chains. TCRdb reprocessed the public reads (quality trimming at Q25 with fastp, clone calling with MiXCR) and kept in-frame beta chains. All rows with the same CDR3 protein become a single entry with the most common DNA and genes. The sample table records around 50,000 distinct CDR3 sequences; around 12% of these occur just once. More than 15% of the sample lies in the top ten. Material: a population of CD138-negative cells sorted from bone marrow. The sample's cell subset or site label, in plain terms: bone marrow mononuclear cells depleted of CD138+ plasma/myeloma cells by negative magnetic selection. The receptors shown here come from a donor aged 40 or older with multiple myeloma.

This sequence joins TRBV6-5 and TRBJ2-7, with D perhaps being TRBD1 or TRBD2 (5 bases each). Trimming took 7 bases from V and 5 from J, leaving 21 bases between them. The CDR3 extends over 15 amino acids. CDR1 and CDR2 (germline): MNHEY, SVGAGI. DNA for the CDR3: TGTGCCAGCAAATCCCCCGGGGCTAGCTTGCACGAGCAGTACTTC. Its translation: CASKSPGASLHEQYF.

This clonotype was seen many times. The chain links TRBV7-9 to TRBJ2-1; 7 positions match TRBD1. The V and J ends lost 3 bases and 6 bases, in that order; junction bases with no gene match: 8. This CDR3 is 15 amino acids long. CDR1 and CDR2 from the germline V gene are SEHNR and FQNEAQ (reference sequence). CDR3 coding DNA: TGTGCCAGCAGCTTCGACAGGGTTTATATCAATGAGCAGTTCTTC. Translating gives CASSFDRVYINEQFF.

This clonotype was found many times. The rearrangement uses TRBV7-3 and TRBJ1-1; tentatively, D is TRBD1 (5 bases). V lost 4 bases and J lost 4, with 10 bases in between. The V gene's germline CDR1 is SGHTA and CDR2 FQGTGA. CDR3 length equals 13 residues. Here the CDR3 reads CASSSSGSTEAFF. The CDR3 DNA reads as TGTGCCAGCAGCTCCTCAGGGAGCACTGAAGCTTTCTTT.

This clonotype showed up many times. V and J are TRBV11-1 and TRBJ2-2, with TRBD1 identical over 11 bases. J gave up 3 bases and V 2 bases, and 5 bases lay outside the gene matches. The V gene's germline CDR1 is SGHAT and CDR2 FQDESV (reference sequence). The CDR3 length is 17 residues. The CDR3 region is CASSLWTGGADTGELFF. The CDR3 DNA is TGTGCCAGCAGCTTATGGACAGGGGGCGCAGACACCGGGGAGCTGTTTTTT. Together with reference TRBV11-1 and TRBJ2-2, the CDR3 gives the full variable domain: EAEVAQSPRYKITEKSQAVAFWCDPISGHATLYWYRQILGQGPELLVQFQDESVVDDSQLPKDRFSAERLKGVDSTLKIQPAELGDSAMYLCASSLWTGGADTGELFFGEGSRLTVL.

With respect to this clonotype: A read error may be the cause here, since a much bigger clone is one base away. CDR3 DNA: TGTACCAGCAGTCTGGACCCTTTGGATACAGATACGCAGTATTTT. Translated: CTSSLDPLDTDTQYF. The rearrangement uses TRBV2 and TRBJ2-3; D gene unclear. The V gene's germline CDR1 is SNHLY and CDR2 FYNNEI. This CDR3 is built from 15 residues.

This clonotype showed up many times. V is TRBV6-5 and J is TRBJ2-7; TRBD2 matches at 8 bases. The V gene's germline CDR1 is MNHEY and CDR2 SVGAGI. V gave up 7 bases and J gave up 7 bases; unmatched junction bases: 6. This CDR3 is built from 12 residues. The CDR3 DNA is TGTGCCAGCACCGGGGGGGGGACGGAGCAGTACTTC. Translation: CASTGGGTEQYF.

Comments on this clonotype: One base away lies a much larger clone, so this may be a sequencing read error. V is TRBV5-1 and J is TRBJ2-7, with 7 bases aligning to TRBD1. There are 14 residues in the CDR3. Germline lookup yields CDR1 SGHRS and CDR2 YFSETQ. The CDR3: CASSSGQQLYKQYF. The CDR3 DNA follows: TGCGCCAGCAGCTCGGGACAGCAGCTCTACAAGCAGTACTTC. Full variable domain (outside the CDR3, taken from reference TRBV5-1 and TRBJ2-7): KAGVTQTPRYLIKTRGQQVTLSCSPISGHRSVSWYQQTPGQGLQFLFEYFSETQRNKGNFPGRFSGRQFSNSRSEMNVSTLELGDSALYLCASSSGQQLYKQYFGPGTRLTVT.

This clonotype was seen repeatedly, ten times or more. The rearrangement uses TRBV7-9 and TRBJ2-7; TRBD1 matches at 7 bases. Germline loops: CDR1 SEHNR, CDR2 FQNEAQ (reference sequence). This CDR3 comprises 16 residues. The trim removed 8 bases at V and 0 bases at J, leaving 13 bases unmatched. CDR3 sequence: CASAPPTGQSSYEQYF. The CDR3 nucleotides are TGTGCCAGCGCCCCCCCTACGGGACAGAGCTCCTACGAGCAGTACTTC. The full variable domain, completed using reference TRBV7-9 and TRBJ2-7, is DTGVSQNPRHKITKRGQNVTFRCDPISEHNRLYWYRQTLGQGPEFLTYFQNEAQLEKSRLLSDRFSAERPKGSFSTLEIQRTEQGDSAMYLCASAPPTGQSSYEQYFGPGTRLTVT.

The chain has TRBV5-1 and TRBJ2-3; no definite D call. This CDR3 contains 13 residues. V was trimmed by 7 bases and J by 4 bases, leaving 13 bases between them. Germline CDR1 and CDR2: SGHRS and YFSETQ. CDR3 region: CASSPDGSDTQYF. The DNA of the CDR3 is TGCGCCAGCTCACCGGACGGCTCAGATACGCAGTATTTT.

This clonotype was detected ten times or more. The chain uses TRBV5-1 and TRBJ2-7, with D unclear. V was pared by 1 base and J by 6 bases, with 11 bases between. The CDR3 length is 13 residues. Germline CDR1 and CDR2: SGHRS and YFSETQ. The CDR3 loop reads CASSLPPHGEQYF. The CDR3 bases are TGCGCCAGCAGCTTGCCCCCCCATGGCGAGCAGTACTTC.

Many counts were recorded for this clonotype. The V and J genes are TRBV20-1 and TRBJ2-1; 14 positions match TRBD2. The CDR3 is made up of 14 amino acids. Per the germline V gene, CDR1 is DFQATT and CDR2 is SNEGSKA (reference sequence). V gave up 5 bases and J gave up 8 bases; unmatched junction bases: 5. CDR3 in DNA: TGCAGTGCTGGGACTAGCGGGGGCTTCGATGAGCAGTTCTTC. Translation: CSAGTSGGFDEQFF.

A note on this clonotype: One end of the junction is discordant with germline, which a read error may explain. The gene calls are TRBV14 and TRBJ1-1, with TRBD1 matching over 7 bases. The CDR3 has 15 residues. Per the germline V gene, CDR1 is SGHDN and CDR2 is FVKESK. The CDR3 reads CASSLQGRMNTEAYF. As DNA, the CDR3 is TGTGCCAGCAGCTTACAGGGGCGAATGAACACTGAAGCTTACTTT.

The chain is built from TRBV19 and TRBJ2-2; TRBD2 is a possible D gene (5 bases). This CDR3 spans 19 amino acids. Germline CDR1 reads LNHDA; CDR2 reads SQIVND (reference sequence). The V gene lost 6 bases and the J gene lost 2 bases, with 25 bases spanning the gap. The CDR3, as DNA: TGTGCCAGTAGCCTGAGGGCCGTCGGGATAGTGAAAAACACCGGGGAGCTGTTTTTT. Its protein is CASSLRAVGIVKNTGELFF.

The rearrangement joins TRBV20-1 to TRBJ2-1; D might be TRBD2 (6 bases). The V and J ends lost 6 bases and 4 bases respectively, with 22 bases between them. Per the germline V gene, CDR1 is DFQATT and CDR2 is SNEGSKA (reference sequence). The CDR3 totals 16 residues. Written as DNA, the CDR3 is TGCAGTGCACCCTCCCCCCTCATAGCGGCGTACAATGAGCAGTTCTTC. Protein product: CSAPSPLIAAYNEQFF.

CDR3 region: CASSLAGAGQGRSGNTIYF. DNA for the CDR3: TGTGCCAGCAGTTTAGCGGGCGCAGGACAGGGGCGATCTGGAAACACCATATATTTT. The chain joins TRBV12-3 or TRBV12-4 to TRBJ1-3; 9 nucleotides line up with TRBD1. V gave up 0 bases and J gave up 1 base; unmatched junction bases: 10. CDR3 length: 19 residues.

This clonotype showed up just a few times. CDR3 amino acids: CSARGTGRVRQPQHF. CDR3 nucleotide sequence: TGCAGTGCTAGAGGGACTGGCAGGGTGAGGCAGCCCCAGCATTTT. The rearrangement links TRBV20-1 to TRBJ1-5, with D perhaps TRBD1 (5 bases). The CDR3 is 15 residues long. Germline V gene lookup returns CDR1 DFQATT and CDR2 SNEGSKA (reference sequence). V lost 1 base to trimming and J lost 7 bases, with 17 bases between them.

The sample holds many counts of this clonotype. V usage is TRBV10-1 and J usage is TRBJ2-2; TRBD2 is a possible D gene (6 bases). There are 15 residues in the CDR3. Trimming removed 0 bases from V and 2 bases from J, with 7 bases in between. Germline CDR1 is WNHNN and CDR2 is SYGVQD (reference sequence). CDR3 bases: TGCGCCAGCAGTGAGTCGCGGGGAAACACCGGGGAGCTGTTTTTT. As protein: CASSESRGNTGELFF.

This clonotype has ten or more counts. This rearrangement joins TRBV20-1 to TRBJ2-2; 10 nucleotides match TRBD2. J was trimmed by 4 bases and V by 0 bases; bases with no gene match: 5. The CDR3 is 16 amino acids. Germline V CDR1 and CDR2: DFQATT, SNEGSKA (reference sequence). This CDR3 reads CSAREEAGGLTGELFF. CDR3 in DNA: TGCAGTGCTAGAGAGGAAGCGGGGGGGCTCACCGGGGAGCTGTTTTTT.

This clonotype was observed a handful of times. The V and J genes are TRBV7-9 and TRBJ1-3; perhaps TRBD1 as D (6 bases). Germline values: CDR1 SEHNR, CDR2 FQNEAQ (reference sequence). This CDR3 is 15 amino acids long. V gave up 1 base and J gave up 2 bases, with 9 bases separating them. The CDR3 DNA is TGTGCCAGCAGCTTAGAATGGACAGCTGGAAACACCATATATTTT. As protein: CASSLEWTAGNTIYF.

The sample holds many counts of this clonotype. The CDR3 DNA is TGCGCCAGCAGCCAAGATCTTGATGTAACAGCTTTCTTT. Translation: CASSQDLDVTAFF. J is TRBJ1-1 and V is TRBV4-1; D call uncertain. The V end lost 0 bases, the J end lost 10 bases, and 12 bases lay between the germline ends. Germline V CDR1 and CDR2: MGHRA, YSYEKL. The CDR3 covers 13 residues.

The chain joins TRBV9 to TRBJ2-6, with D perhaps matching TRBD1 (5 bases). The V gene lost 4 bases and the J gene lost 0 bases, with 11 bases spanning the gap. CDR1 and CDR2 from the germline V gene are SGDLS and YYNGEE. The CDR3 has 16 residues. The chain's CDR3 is CASSTRQPSGANVLTF. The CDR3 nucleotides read TGTGCCAGCAGCACCCGACAGCCCTCTGGGGCCAACGTCCTGACTTTC.

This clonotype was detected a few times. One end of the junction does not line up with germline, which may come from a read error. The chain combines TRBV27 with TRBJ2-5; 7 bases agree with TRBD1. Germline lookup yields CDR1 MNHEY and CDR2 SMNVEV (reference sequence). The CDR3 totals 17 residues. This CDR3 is CASGLLGGRQFQETQYF. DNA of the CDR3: TGTGCCAGCGGTTTACTAGGGGGCCGACAGTTCCAAGAGACCCAGTACTTC.

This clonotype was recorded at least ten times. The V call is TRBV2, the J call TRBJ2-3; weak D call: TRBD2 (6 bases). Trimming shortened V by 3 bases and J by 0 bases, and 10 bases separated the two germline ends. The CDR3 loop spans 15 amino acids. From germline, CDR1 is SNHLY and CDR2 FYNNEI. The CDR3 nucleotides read TGTGCCAGCAGTGATGTGGGGACTAGCACAGATACGCAGTATTTT. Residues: CASSDVGTSTDTQYF.

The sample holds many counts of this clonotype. CDR3 coding DNA: TGTGCCAGCAGTCCCCGAGCAGGGGCCGGGGAGCTGTTTTTT. Amino acids: CASSPRAGAGELFF. The V and J genes are TRBV12-3 or TRBV12-4 and TRBJ2-2; tentatively, D is TRBD1 (6 bases). With 5 bases removed from V and 6 bases from J, the gap between germline ends came to 13 bases. CDR3 length equals 14 residues.

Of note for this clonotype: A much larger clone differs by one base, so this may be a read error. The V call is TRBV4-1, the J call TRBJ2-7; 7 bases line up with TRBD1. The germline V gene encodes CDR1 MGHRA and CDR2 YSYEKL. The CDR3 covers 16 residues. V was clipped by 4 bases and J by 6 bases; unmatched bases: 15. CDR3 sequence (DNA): TGCGCCAGCAGCCTCAACCCCGAGGGGGCCGGCTGCGAGCAGTACTTC. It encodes CASSLNPEGAGCEQYF.